Listed here are 13 T cell receptor beta chains from one sample, sequenced in a study of blood T cell repertoires in COVID-19. Sequenced by immunoSEQ multiplex PCR; TCRdb stores in-frame clones only, minus some. The repertoire holds under 550,000 clones, with roughly 90% as singletons. Sequenced material: peripheral blood. All receptors derive from a man younger than 35 with COVID-19, enrolled during active disease.

The chain joins TRBV7-9 to TRBJ2-3, with TRBD1 matching 10 bases. The CDR3 consists of 14 residues. Germline V lookup: CDR1 SEHNR, CDR2 FQNEAQ (reference sequence). The V segment lost 5 bases and the J segment 7 bases; nucleotides outside the gene matches: 6. The CDR3 sequence is CASSPGQGRNTQYF. The CDR3 DNA follows: TGTGCCAGCAGCCCGGGACAGGGGAGAAATACGCAGTATTTT.

This chain links TRBV3-1 (or the pseudogene TRBV3-2) with TRBJ1-4; no clear D gene. Per the germline V gene, CDR1 is LGHDT and CDR2 is YNNKEL (reference sequence). The CDR3 runs to 13 residues. Trimming took off 3 bases at V and 8 bases at J, with 10 bases between the two ends. CDR3 region: CASSQAEVEKLFF. The CDR3 DNA reads TGTGCCAGCAGCCAGGCAGAGGTAGAAAAACTGTTTTTT.

The chain combines TRBV7-3 with TRBJ1-2, with D possibly matching TRBD1 (6 bases). CDR1 is SGHTA and CDR2 is FQGTGA in the germline V gene. Between the trimmed V and J ends, which lost 2 bases and 5 bases, there was a span of 9 bases. This CDR3 spans 13 amino acids. CDR3 nucleotide sequence: TGTGCCAGCAGCTTAGAAGGGGGTTATGGCTACACCTTC. Amino acid sequence: CASSLEGGYGYTF.

The chain employs TRBV7-9 and TRBJ1-3; 7 nucleotides line up with TRBD1. Trimming cost V 6 bases and J 0 bases; bases outside gene matches: 8. Germline loops: CDR1 SEHNR, CDR2 FQNEAQ (reference sequence). The CDR3 length is 16 residues. CDR3: CASSWGQPLSGNTIYF. The CDR3 nucleotides read TGTGCCAGCAGTTGGGGACAGCCACTCTCTGGAAACACCATATATTTT.

The chain has TRBV24-1 and TRBJ2-1; 7 bases are a match to TRBD2. Germline CDR1 is KGHDR and CDR2 is SFDVKD. This CDR3 spans 14 amino acids. With 6 bases clipped from V and 4 bases from J, the junction kept 5 bases outside the gene matches. The CDR3 nucleotides read TGTGCCACCAGTTACAGCGGGATTTACAATGAGCAGTTCTTC. Protein product: CATSYSGIYNEQFF.

The rearrangement joins TRBV13 to TRBJ2-1; 15 bases agree with TRBD2. J lost 9 bases, V lost 7 bases, and 7 bases had no gene match. The CDR3 is made up of 15 amino acids. Germline lookup yields CDR1 PRHDT and CDR2 FYEKMQ (reference sequence). CDR3 nucleotides: TGTGCCAGCACGGCCGGACTAGCGGGGGGGATTGAGCAGTTCTTC. It translates to CASTAGLAGGIEQFF.

V gene TRBV11-3 combines with J gene TRBJ2-7, with a weak D call TRBD2 (6 bases). The germline V gene has CDR1 SGHNT and CDR2 YENEEA. The CDR3 is made up of 14 amino acids. V shed 2 bases and J shed 2 bases, with 10 bases lying between them. CDR3 loop: CASSLRDFPYEQYF. DNA of the CDR3: TGTGCCAGCAGCTTAAGGGACTTCCCCTACGAGCAGTACTTC.

The chain joins TRBV15 to TRBJ2-3, with unresolved D. Germline V gives CDR1 LNHNV, CDR2 YYDKDF (reference sequence). V lost 0 bases and J lost 2, with 18 bases in between. This CDR3 region has 18 residues. The CDR3 loop reads CATSREPRKIRYTDTQYF. In nucleotides, the CDR3 is TGTGCCACCAGCAGAGAGCCGAGAAAGATCCGGTACACAGATACGCAGTATTTT.

The chain couples TRBV9 to TRBJ2-5, with D unclear. CDR1 SGDLS and CDR2 YYNGEE come from the germline V gene. V was pared by 0 bases and J by 2 bases, with 17 bases between. CDR3 length equals 17 residues. CDR3 DNA sequence: TGTGCCAGCAGCGTAGGTCCCCATTGGAGAAAACAAGAGACCCAGTACTTC. This encodes CASSVGPHWRKQETQYF.

In its sample, this clone was seen many times. The J gene is TRBJ2-5, the V gene TRBV9, with TRBD2 matching over 12 bases. Germline lookup yields CDR1 SGDLS and CDR2 YYNGEE. J lost 5 bases, V lost 3 bases, and 8 bases had no gene match. The CDR3 consists of 16 residues. The DNA for the CDR3 is TGTGCCAGCAGCGCCACTAGCGGGGGGAAAGGGGAGACCCAGTACTTC. This translates into CASSATSGGKGETQYF.

This rearrangement joins TRBV7-8 to TRBJ1-2, with a possible D match to TRBD1 (5 bases). The V and J ends lost 3 bases and 4 bases respectively, with 12 bases between them. The V gene's germline CDR1 is SGHVS and CDR2 FQNEAQ. This CDR3 spans 14 amino acids. Here the CDR3 reads CASSLHRFSYGYTF. The CDR3 DNA follows: TGTGCCAGCAGCTTGCACAGGTTCTCCTATGGCTACACCTTC.

This clone has only a few counts. The chain is built from TRBV4-1 and TRBJ2-7; D is possibly TRBD1 (6 bases). The CDR3 contains 15 residues. Germline V gives CDR1 MGHRA, CDR2 YSYEKL. V was cut by 0 bases and J by 5 bases, with 14 bases left in between. The CDR3 spells CASSQDLSRGNEQYF. CDR3 sequence (DNA): TGCGCCAGCAGCCAAGATCTTAGCAGGGGAAACGAGCAGTACTTC.

The rearrangement links TRBV15 to TRBJ2-1; unclear D gene. V was cut by 0 bases and J by 0 bases, with 12 bases left in between. This CDR3 region has 17 residues. The germline V gene has CDR1 LNHNV and CDR2 YYDKDF (reference sequence). In nucleotides, the CDR3 is TGTGCCACCAGCAGAGATGTGGGTAGCTCCTCCTACAATGAGCAGTTCTTC. It specifies CATSRDVGSSSYNEQFF.